The clone carrying this TCR beta chain turned up a few times. Antigen: not known. This sample is part of a study of T cell repertoires in cytomegalovirus infection. TCRdb used MiXCR to reprocess the reads, holding one entry per CDR3 protein. This sample has roughly 990,000 distinct CDR3 sequences, with roughly 30% found just once. This CDR3 comprises 14 residues. V lost 8 bases and J lost 6; bases outside the gene matches: 7. The sequence was collected from a human donor in good health (CMV status not recorded). Some clones in this sample may be carry-over from other donors' samples. The chain couples TRBV12-3 or TRBV12-4 to TRBJ2-2, with 9 bases fitting TRBD1. Sequenced material: cultured CD8+ T cells from PBMCs, taken from culture after CMV antigen stimulation. CDR3 coding DNA: TGTGCCAGCGGGACAGGGTGGTCATCCGGGGAGCTGTTTTTT. Translated, it gives CASGTGWSSGELFF.